This TCR beta chain was captured by sequencing in a study of CD8+ T cells in alopecia areata. Study-level background: Each of the treated patients was given oral tofacitinib, 5 to 10 mg twice daily, for moderate-to-severe alopecia areata.

Patients with alopecia areata provided lesional scalp punch biopsies as well as peripheral blood. The authors sorted CD4+ and CD8+ T cells from PBMCs. V dropped 0 bases and J dropped 11 bases, with 13 bases sitting between them. The CDR3 spans 13 residues. Germline V gene sequence: CDR1 MGHRA, CDR2 YSYEKL. cDNA serving as the sequencing template came from extracted, reverse transcribed RNA. Sequencing used immunoSEQ multiplex PCR; TCRdb keeps in-frame clones, though not all of them. The sample has 200,000 to 250,000 clones, more than 45% seen once. This chain uses TRBV4-1 with TRBJ2-5; D is tentatively TRBD1 or TRBD2 (5 bases each). Sequenced here: CD4+ T cells sorted from blood, sampled at week 0. The TCR originated in a human donor with alopecia areata. CDR3 nucleotide sequence: TGCGCCAGCAGCCAAGATGCTGGGGGTACTCAGTACTTC. Its protein product is CASSQDAGGTQYF.